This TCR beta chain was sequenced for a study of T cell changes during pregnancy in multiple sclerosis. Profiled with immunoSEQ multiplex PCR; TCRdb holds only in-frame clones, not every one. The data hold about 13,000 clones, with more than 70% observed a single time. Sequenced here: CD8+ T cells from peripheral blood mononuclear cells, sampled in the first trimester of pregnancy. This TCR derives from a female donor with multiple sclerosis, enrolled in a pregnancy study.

CDR3 in DNA: TGTGCCAGCAGTGACGGGGGGGACACCGGGGAGCTGTTTTTT. Encoded protein: CASSDGGDTGELFF. This sequence joins TRBV6-4 and TRBJ2-2; TRBD2 aligns across 7 bases. Germline loops: CDR1 MRHNA, CDR2 SNTAGT. V shed 2 bases, J shed 3 bases, and the junction held 0 bases outside the gene matches. CDR3 size: 14 residues.